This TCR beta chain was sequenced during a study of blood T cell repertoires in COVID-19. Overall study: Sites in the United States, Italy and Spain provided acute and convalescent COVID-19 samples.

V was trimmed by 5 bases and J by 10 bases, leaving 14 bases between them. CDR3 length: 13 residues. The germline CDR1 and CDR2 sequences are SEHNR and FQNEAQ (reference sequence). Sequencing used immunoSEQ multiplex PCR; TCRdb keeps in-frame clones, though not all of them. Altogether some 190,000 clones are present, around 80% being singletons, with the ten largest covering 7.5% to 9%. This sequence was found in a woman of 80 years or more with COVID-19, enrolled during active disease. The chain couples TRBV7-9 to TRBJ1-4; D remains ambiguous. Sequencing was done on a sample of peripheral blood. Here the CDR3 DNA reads TGTGCCAGCAGCGACGGCCGTGGGAGAAAACTGTTTTTT. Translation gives CASSDGRGRKLFF.